What follows are 2 T cell receptor beta chains derived from one specimen sequenced in a study of T cell responses to AZD1222 COVID-19 vaccine. The method was immunoSEQ multiplex PCR; TCRdb's version includes in-frame clones alone and lacks a portion of them. The table records 140,000 to 150,000 clones, approximately 90% of them present only once. Sample: peripheral blood, taken 28 days after the second AZD1222 dose. The origin of the receptors is an adult who received the AZD1222 COVID-19 vaccine.

The V gene is TRBV2, the J gene TRBJ1-1, with TRBD1 matching 9 bases. Germline assignment: CDR1 SNHLY and CDR2 FYNNEI. The length of the CDR3 is 15 residues. The J segment lost 5 bases and the V segment lost 6 bases, leaving 10 bases of the junction unmatched. The CDR3, as DNA: TGTGCCAGCAGCGCCAACAGGGGGCGAGGGACTGAAGCTTTCTTT. Protein: CASSANRGRGTEAFF.

The count of this clone is one. This rearrangement joins TRBV6-4 to TRBJ2-3; no clear D. The ends were cut back, 3 bases at V and 5 bases at J, with 0 bases in the middle. CDR3 length: 10 amino acids. Germline lookup yields CDR1 MRHNA and CDR2 SNTAGT. CDR3 sequence (DNA): TGTGCCAGCAGTGAAGATACGCAGTATTTT. Amino acids: CASSEDTQYF.